This T cell receptor (beta chain) appears in the sequencing data of a study of spatial heterogeneity in lung cancer. Study findings and constraints: Relative to follow-up, resection was when ubiquitous expanded tumor TCRs appeared more in blood.

This clonotype was counted ten times or more. Its antigen is currently unknown. CDR1 LGHNA and CDR2 YNFKEQ come from the germline V gene. The V and J ends lost 0 bases and 4 bases respectively, with 17 bases between them. This CDR3 comprises 17 residues. Time point noted: sample taken at primary tumor resection. Using its own MiXCR run on the 5' RACE reads, TCRdb lists one record per CDR3 protein. The sample lists some 21,000 distinct CDR3 sequences, about 4.6% occurring once. The TCR originated in a male donor with early-stage non-small cell lung cancer. This chain uses TRBV4-2 with TRBJ2-3; D is tentatively TRBD1 or TRBD2 (6 bases each). The sequencing used PBMCs, collected at surgery. CDR3: CASSQDFRGDTADTQYF. For the CDR3, the DNA is TGTGCCAGCAGCCAAGATTTTCGCGGGGACACGGCAGATACGCAGTATTTT.